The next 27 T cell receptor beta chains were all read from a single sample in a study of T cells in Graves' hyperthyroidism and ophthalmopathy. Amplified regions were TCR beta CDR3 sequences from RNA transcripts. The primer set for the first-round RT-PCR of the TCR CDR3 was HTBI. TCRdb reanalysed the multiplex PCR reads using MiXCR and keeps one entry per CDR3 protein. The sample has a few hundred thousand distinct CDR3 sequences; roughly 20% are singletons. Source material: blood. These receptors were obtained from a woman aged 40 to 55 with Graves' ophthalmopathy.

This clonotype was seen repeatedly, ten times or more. CDR3 nucleotides: TGTGCCACCCGGGAGCAGAGGATTGTAGCCAAAAACATTCAGTACTTC. As protein: CATREQRIVAKNIQYF. The rearrangement links TRBV15 to TRBJ2-4, with a weak D call TRBD2 (6 bases). Trimming shortened V by 8 bases and J by 0 bases, and 17 bases separated the two germline ends. Germline lookup yields CDR1 LNHNV and CDR2 YYDKDF (reference sequence). The CDR3 consists of 16 residues.

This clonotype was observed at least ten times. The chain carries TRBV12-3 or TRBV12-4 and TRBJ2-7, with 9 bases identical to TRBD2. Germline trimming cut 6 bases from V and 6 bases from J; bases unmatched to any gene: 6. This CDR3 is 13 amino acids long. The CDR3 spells CASSRGLASEQYF. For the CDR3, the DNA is TGTGCCAGCAGCCGGGGACTAGCTAGCGAGCAGTACTTC.

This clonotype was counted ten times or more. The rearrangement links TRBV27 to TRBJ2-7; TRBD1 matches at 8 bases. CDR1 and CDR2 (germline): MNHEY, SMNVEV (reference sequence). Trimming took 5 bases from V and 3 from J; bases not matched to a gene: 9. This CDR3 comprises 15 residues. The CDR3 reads CASSVHGQGNYEQYF. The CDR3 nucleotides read TGTGCCAGCAGTGTCCACGGACAGGGTAACTACGAGCAGTACTTC.

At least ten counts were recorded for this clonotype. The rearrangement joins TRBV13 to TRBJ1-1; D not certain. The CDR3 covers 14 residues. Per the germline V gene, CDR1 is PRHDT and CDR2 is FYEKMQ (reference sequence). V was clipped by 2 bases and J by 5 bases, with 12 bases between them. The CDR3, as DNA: TGTGCCAGCAGCTTACCCTCCCGTGGGACTGAAGCTTTCTTT. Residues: CASSLPSRGTEAFF.

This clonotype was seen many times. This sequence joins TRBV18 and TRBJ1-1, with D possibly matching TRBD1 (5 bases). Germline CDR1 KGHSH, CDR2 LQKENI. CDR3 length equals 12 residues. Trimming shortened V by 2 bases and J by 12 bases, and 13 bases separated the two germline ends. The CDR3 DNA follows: TGTGCCAGCTCACCAGGCAGGGAAGCAACTTTCTTT. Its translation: CASSPGREATFF.

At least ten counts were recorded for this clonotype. The CDR3: CASSAGGRKNTEAFF. DNA of the CDR3: TGTGCCAGCAGTGCAGGGGGGCGAAAAAACACTGAAGCTTTCTTT. The chain employs TRBV25-1 and TRBJ1-1, with 7 bases identical to TRBD1. Unmatched junction bases numbered 7, after V lost 4 bases and J lost 2 bases. The CDR3 extends over 15 amino acids. Germline CDR1 and CDR2: MGHDK and SYGVNS.

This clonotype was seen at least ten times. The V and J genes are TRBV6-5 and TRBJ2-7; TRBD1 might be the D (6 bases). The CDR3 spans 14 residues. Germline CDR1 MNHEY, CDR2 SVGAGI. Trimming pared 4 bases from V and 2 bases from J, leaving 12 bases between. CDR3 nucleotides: TGTGCCAGCAGTTTGACAGGACAACCCTACGAGCAGTACTTC. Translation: CASSLTGQPYEQYF.

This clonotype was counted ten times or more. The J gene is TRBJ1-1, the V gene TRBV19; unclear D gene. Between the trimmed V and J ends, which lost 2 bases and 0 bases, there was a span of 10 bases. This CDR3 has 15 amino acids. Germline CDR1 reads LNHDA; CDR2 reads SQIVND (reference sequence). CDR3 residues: CASSISDGMNTEAFF. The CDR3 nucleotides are TGTGCCAGTAGTATATCGGACGGAATGAACACTGAAGCTTTCTTT.

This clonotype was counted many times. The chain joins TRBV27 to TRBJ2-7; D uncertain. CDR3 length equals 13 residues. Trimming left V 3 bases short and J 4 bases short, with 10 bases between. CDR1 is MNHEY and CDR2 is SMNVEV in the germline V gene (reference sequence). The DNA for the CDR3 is TGTGCCAGCAGTTTCTCGGACGTTTACGAGCAGTACTTC. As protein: CASSFSDVYEQYF.

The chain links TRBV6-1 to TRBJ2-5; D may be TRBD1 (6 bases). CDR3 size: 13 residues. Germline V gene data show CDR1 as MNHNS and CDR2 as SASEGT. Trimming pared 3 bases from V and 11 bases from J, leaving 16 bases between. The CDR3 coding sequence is TGTGCCAGCAGTGAGCGGAGGTTGGGGACACAGTACTTC. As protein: CASSERRLGTQYF.

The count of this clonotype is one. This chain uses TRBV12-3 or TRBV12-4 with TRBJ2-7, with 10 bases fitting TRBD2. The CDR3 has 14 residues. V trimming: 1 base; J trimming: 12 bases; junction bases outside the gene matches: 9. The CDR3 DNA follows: TGTGCCAGCAGTTTAGAGGTAGCGGGAGGTAGGAGGTACTTC. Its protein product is CASSLEVAGGRRYF.

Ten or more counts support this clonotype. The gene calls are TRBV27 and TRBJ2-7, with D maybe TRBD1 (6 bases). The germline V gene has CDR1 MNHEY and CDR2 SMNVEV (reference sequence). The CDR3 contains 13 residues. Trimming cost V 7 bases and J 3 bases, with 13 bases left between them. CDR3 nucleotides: TGTGCCAGCAAGAGGACAGCCTACTACGAGCAGTACTTC. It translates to CASKRTAYYEQYF.

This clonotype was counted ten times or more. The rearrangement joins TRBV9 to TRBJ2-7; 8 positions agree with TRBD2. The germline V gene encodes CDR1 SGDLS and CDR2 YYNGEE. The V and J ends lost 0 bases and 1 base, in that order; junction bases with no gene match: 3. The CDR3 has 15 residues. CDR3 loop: CASSVDSSGSYEQYF. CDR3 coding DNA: TGTGCCAGCAGCGTAGATTCTAGCGGGTCCTACGAGCAGTACTTC.

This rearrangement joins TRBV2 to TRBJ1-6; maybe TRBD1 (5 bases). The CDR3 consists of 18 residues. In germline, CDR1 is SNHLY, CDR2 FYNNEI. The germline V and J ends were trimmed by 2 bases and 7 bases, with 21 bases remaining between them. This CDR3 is CASSEILVSGRDNSPLHF. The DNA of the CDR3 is TGTGCCAGCAGTGAAATCTTAGTGAGTGGGAGGGACAATTCACCCCTCCACTTT. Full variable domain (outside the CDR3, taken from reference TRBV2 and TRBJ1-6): EPEVTQTPSHQVTQMGQEVILRCVPISNHLYFYWYRQILGQKVEFLVSFYNNEISEKSEIFDDQFSVERPDGSNFTLKIRSTKLEDSAMYFCASSEILVSGRDNSPLHFGNGTRLTVT.

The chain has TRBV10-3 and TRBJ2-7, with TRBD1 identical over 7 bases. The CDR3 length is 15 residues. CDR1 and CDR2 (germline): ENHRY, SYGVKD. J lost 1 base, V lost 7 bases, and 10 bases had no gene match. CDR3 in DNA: TGTGCCATCATGGGCGACAGGGATTCTTCCTACGAGCAGTACTTC. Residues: CAIMGDRDSSYEQYF.

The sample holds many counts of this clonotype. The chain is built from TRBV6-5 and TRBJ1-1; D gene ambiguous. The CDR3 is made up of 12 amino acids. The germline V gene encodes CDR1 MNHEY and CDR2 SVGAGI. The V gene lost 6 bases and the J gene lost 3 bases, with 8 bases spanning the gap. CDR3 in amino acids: CASSLGYTEAFF. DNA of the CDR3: TGTGCCAGCAGCTTGGGGTACACTGAAGCTTTCTTT.

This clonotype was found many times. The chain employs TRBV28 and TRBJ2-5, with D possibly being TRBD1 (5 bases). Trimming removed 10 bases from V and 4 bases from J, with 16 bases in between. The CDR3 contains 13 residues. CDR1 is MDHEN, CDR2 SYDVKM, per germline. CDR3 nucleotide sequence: TGTGCCACGGAAGGGGAACTCAGAGAGACCCAGTACTTC. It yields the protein CATEGELRETQYF.

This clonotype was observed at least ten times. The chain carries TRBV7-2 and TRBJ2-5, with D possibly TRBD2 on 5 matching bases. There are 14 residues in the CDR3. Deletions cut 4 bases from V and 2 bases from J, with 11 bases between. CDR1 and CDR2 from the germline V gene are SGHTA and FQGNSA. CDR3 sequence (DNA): TGTGCCAGCAGCTCCAGCGGACCTCAAGAGACCCAGTACTTC. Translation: CASSSSGPQETQYF.

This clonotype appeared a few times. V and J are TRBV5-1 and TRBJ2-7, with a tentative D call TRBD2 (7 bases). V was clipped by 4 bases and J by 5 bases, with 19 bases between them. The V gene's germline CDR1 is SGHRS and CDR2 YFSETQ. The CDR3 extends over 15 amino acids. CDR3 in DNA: TGCGCCAGCAGCCAAGGGGCGGGGGCTCTTAACGAGCAGTACTTC. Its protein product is CASSQGAGALNEQYF.

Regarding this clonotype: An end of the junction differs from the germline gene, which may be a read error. The CDR3 nucleotides read TGTGCCAGCAGCTTAGCCCTAAGGAACACTGAAGCTTACTTT. This sequence encodes CASSLALRNTEAYF. This chain uses TRBV11-2 with TRBJ1-1; no firm D call. Germline V gene lookup returns CDR1 SGHAT and CDR2 FQNNGV. This CDR3 spans 14 amino acids.

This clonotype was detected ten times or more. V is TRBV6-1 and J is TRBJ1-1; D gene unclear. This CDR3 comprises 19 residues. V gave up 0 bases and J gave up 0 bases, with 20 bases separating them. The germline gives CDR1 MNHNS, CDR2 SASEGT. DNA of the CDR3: TGTGCCAGCAGTGAAGCGCTGGGTGGAGTAAGGAGGTTGAACACTGAAGCTTTCTTT. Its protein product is CASSEALGGVRRLNTEAFF.

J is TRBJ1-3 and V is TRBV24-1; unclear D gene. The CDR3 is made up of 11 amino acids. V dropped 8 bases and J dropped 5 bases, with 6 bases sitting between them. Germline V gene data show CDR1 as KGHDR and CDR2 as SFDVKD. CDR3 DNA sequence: TGTGCCACCAAGGCCCGAAACACCATATATTTT. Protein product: CATKARNTIYF.

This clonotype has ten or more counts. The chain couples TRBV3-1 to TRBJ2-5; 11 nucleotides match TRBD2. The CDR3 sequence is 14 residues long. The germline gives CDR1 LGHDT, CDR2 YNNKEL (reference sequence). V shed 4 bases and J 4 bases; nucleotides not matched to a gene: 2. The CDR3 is CASSLGTSGETQYF. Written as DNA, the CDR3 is TGTGCCAGCAGCCTCGGGACTAGCGGAGAGACCCAGTACTTC.

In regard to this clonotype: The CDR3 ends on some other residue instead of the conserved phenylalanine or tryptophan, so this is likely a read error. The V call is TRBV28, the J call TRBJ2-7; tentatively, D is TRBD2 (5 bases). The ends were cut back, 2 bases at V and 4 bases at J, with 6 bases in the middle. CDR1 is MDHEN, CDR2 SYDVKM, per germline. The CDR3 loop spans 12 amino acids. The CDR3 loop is CASSLPGYEQYL. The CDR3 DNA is TGTGCCAGCAGTTTACCGGGGTACGAGCAGTACCTC.

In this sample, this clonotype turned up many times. The CDR3 is CASSIQGARGTEAFF. The CDR3 DNA sequence: TGTGCCAGTAGTATACAAGGAGCGAGGGGCACTGAAGCTTTCTTT. The chain combines TRBV19 with TRBJ1-1; D possibly corresponds to TRBD1 (5 bases). V shed 2 bases and J shed 4 bases, with 14 bases lying between them. Germline lookup yields CDR1 LNHDA and CDR2 SQIVND (reference sequence). The CDR3 extends over 15 amino acids.

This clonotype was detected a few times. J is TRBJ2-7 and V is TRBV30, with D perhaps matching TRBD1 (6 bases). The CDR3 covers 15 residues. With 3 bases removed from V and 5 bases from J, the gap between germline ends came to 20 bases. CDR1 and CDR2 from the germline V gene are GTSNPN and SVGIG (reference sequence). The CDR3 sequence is CAWSHQGTITDEQYF. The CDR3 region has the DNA TGTGCCTGGAGCCATCAGGGGACGATCACAGACGAGCAGTACTTC.

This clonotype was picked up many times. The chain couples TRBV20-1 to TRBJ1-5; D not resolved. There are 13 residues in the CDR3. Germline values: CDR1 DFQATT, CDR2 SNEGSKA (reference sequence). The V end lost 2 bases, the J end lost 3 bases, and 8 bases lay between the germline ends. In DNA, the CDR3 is TGCAGTGCTAGACCACAGTTCAATCAGCCCCAGCATTTT. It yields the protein CSARPQFNQPQHF.